The 28 T cell receptor beta chains given below trace back to one sample, sequenced in a study of T-cell reconstitution after alpha-beta-depleted transplantation in children. The study's findings and limits: T-cell numbers and diversity, one year after transplant, stemmed largely from T cells that were newly produced.

For these receptors, no antigen is known. Preparation of the TCRbeta library used unique molecular identifiers. Using its own MiXCR run on the PCR reads, TCRdb lists one record per CDR3 protein. The repertoire holds 250,000 to 300,000 distinct CDR3 sequences, with 7.5% to 9% as singletons. The specimen comprised peripheral blood, sampled 360 days after TCRalphabeta/CD19-depleted stem cell transplant. All receptors come from a female patient aged 2-10 years who had a stem cell transplant for Fanconi anemia, so the T cells may come from the graft donor.

This clonotype was observed a handful of times. The V and J genes are TRBV11-3 and TRBJ1-2, with D uncertain. The V end was cut by 1 base, the J end by 3 bases, with 15 bases between. The CDR3 length is 16 residues. Germline V gene lookup returns CDR1 SGHNT and CDR2 YENEEA. The CDR3 here is CASSLGGTHPDYGYTF. CDR3 DNA: TGTGCCAGCAGCTTAGGGGGAACTCACCCGGACTATGGCTACACCTTC.

This clonotype showed up many times. This chain links TRBV29-1 with TRBJ2-2; D gene uncertain. This CDR3 has 14 amino acids. Germline CDR1 is SQVTM and CDR2 is ANQGSEA. V shed 4 bases and J shed 4 bases, with 13 bases lying between them. The CDR3 DNA follows: TGCAGCGTTGTCAAAATGGGCAGCACCGGGGAGCTGTTTTTT. Translating gives CSVVKMGSTGELFF.

This clonotype was seen a few times. The V call is TRBV2, the J call TRBJ2-3; tentatively, D is TRBD2 (5 bases). The length of the CDR3 is 14 residues. From germline, CDR1 is SNHLY and CDR2 FYNNEI. V was trimmed by 6 bases and J by 0 bases, leaving 10 bases between them. The CDR3 nucleotides read TGTGCCAGCAGACTAGACTCTAGCACAGATACGCAGTATTTT. This encodes CASRLDSSTDTQYF.

This clonotype was seen a few times. This rearrangement joins TRBV6-1 to TRBJ1-5; D is unresolved. The germline V gene has CDR1 MNHNS and CDR2 SASEGT. Trimming left V 5 bases short and J 0 bases short, with 23 bases between. The CDR3 is 19 amino acids. This chain's CDR3 is CASSRRSPPWGYSNQPQHF. The CDR3 nucleotides are TGTGCCAGCAGTCGGAGGTCCCCACCCTGGGGATATAGCAATCAGCCCCAGCATTTT.

J is TRBJ1-1 and V is TRBV6-5; D unresolved. The V gene's germline CDR1 is MNHEY and CDR2 SVGAGI. V was clipped by 2 bases and J by 3 bases, with 10 bases between them. This CDR3 has 14 residues. The CDR3 DNA reads TGTGCCAGCAGTTACAGAATGGGCGACACTGAAGCTTTCTTT. Translating it yields CASSYRMGDTEAFF.

This clonotype was recorded many times. The V and J genes are TRBV6-1 and TRBJ2-3; maybe TRBD2 (5 bases). Germline values: CDR1 MNHNS, CDR2 SASEGT. CDR3 length: 14 amino acids. V was clipped by 6 bases and J by 4 bases, with 14 bases between them. CDR3 loop: CASRTGNLADTQYF. The CDR3 nucleotides read TGTGCCAGCAGGACCGGGAACCTGGCAGATACGCAGTATTTT.

In its sample, this clonotype was seen many times. The chain recombines TRBV7-9 with TRBJ1-5; D gene uncertain. Germline V gene lookup returns CDR1 SEHNR and CDR2 FQNEAQ (reference sequence). The CDR3 spans 15 residues. The V gene lost 1 base and the J gene lost 5 bases, with 12 bases spanning the gap. CDR3 residues: CASSLGPLDHQPQHF. CDR3 DNA sequence: TGTGCCAGCAGCTTAGGGCCCCTAGATCATCAGCCCCAGCATTTT.

This clonotype was found many times. The genes are TRBV5-1 and TRBJ2-6; possibly TRBD1 for D (5 bases). The CDR3 extends over 15 amino acids. V was clipped by 4 bases and J by 0 bases, with 8 bases between them. Germline CDR1 reads SGHRS; CDR2 reads YFSETQ. The chain's CDR3 is CASSQGDSGANVLTF. In DNA form, the CDR3 reads TGCGCCAGCAGCCAAGGGGACTCTGGGGCCAACGTCCTGACTTTC.

In this sample, this clonotype turned up many times. The rearrangement links TRBV6-5 to TRBJ1-6; D unresolved. V lost 2 bases, J lost 7 bases, and 12 bases lay in between. The CDR3 covers 15 residues. The germline V gene encodes CDR1 MNHEY and CDR2 SVGAGI. The CDR3 protein is CASSYALTANSPLHF. The CDR3 bases are TGTGCCAGCAGTTACGCACTGACGGCAAATTCACCCCTCCACTTT.

This clonotype has ten or more counts. This chain connects TRBV7-9 to TRBJ2-1; D is unresolved. The CDR3 runs to 15 residues. The ends were cut back, 5 bases at V and 4 bases at J, with 15 bases in the middle. Germline values: CDR1 SEHNR, CDR2 FQNEAQ (reference sequence). The CDR3 sequence is CASSPIIQLYNEQFF. CDR3 sequence (DNA): TGTGCCAGCAGCCCTATAATTCAGCTTTACAATGAGCAGTTCTTC.

CDR3 in amino acids: CASSYSIERNTGELFF. The DNA of the CDR3 is TGTGCCAGCAGTTACTCGATTGAGAGGAACACCGGGGAGCTGTTTTTT. V usage is TRBV6-5 and J usage is TRBJ2-2, with no clear D. Trimming took off 0 bases at V and 1 base at J, with 9 bases between the two ends. The germline V gene has CDR1 MNHEY and CDR2 SVGAGI. CDR3 length: 16 residues.

The chain recombines TRBV20-1 with TRBJ2-3, with TRBD2 identical over 8 bases. V lost 5 bases, J lost 2 bases, and 27 bases stayed unmatched. This CDR3 comprises 21 residues. Looked up from germline, CDR1 is DFQATT and CDR2 is SNEGSKA (reference sequence). CDR3 DNA sequence: TGCAGTGCTCGCCTCCTATTGGGACATTCTCGCGGGGGGACACACACAGATACGCAGTATTTT. Translated, it gives CSARLLLGHSRGGTHTDTQYF.

This clonotype was detected ten times or more. The chain couples TRBV10-3 to TRBJ2-7; 8 bases align to TRBD2. J gave up 3 bases and V 4 bases, and 5 bases lay outside the gene matches. Germline CDR1 and CDR2: ENHRY and SYGVKD. This CDR3 comprises 14 residues. CDR3 in DNA: TGTGCCATCAGTGGCGGGACTAGTAGCTACGAGCAGTACTTC. This codes for CAISGGTSSYEQYF.

This clonotype was counted many times. This sequence joins TRBV13 and TRBJ2-7, with unresolved D. CDR1 and CDR2 (germline): PRHDT, FYEKMQ (reference sequence). The CDR3 runs to 14 residues. Trimming left V 4 bases short and J 4 bases short, with 14 bases between. CDR3 in amino acids: CASSSRTLGYEQYF. CDR3 in DNA: TGTGCCAGCAGCTCCCGGACCCTTGGGTACGAGCAGTACTTC.

This clonotype was found many times. This chain uses TRBV10-3 with TRBJ1-3, with 7 bases lining up with TRBD1. The CDR3 is 12 amino acids. From germline, CDR1 is ENHRY and CDR2 SYGVKD. The chain's CDR3 is CAAGGTGNTIYF. The CDR3 DNA reads TGTGCTGCAGGGGGGACTGGAAACACCATATATTTT.

DNA of the CDR3: TGCGCCAGCAGCCAAGCCCACAGGGAGGGAGCCGGGGAGCTGTTTTTT. Protein: CASSQAHREGAGELFF. This chain links TRBV4-3 with TRBJ2-2, with D tentatively TRBD2 (7 bases). Per the germline V gene, CDR1 is LGHNA and CDR2 is YSLEER. CDR3 length equals 16 residues. With 1 base removed from V and 6 bases from J, the gap between germline ends came to 15 bases.

This clonotype was counted at least ten times. The chain uses TRBV28 and TRBJ1-2; D is uncertain. From germline, CDR1 is MDHEN and CDR2 SYDVKM. The CDR3 is made up of 12 amino acids. The V and J ends lost 5 bases and 2 bases respectively, with 6 bases between them. CDR3 sequence reads: CASSPPNYGYTF. In DNA, the CDR3 is TGTGCCAGCAGTCCCCCCAACTATGGCTACACCTTC.

On this clonotype itself: Possible read error: a much larger clone is one base away. The conserved closing phenylalanine or tryptophan is absent in this CDR3, likely reflecting a read error. V gene TRBV7-6 combines with J gene TRBJ1-1, with no clear D. The length of the CDR3 is 13 residues. V lost 5 bases and J 3 bases, leaving 10 bases between the germline ends. Germline V gives CDR1 SGHVS, CDR2 FNYEAQ. This chain's CDR3 is CASSRGGHTEAFC. The CDR3 DNA sequence: TGTGCCAGCAGCCGAGGTGGGCACACTGAAGCTTTCTGT.

This clonotype came up a few times. This chain joins TRBV6-1 and TRBJ1-2; 8 nucleotides match TRBD1. There are 14 residues in the CDR3. The germline gives CDR1 MNHNS, CDR2 SASEGT. J lost 6 bases, V lost 3 bases, and 6 bases had no gene match. The CDR3 is CASSDRGQGDGYTF. The CDR3, as DNA: TGTGCCAGCAGTGACCGCGGACAGGGTGATGGCTACACCTTC.

V and J are TRBV3-1 and TRBJ2-6; 7 bases agree with TRBD1. V shed 5 bases and J 0 bases; nucleotides not matched to a gene: 10. Germline V lookup: CDR1 LGHDT, CDR2 YNNKEL (reference sequence). The CDR3 is 18 residues long. CDR3 region: CASSGRGRASSGANVLTF. CDR3 DNA: TGTGCCAGCAGCGGAAGGGGGCGCGCCAGCTCTGGGGCCAACGTCCTGACTTTC.

A few counts support this clonotype. The CDR3 here is CASSSGLGQEKLFF. CDR3 DNA sequence: TGTGCCAGCAGCTCGGGCCTCGGACAAGAAAAACTGTTTTTT. This chain uses TRBV7-6 with TRBJ1-4; tentatively, D is TRBD1 (5 bases). This CDR3 has 14 amino acids. The germline V gene has CDR1 SGHVS and CDR2 FNYEAQ. The V gene lost 4 bases and the J gene lost 8 bases, with 14 bases spanning the gap.

The V gene is TRBV30, the J gene TRBJ2-5, with D possibly matching TRBD1 (6 bases). The ends were cut back, 4 bases at V and 2 bases at J, with 11 bases in the middle. Germline loops: CDR1 GTSNPN, CDR2 SVGIG (reference sequence). The length of the CDR3 is 13 residues. CDR3 sequence: CAWTSGEQETQYF. CDR3 nucleotides: TGTGCCTGGACCTCAGGGGAACAAGAGACCCAGTACTTC.

This clonotype was recorded a few times. This sequence joins TRBV7-2 and TRBJ2-7; no clear D gene. The CDR3 is 13 residues long. Looked up from germline, CDR1 is SGHTA and CDR2 is FQGNSA. Trimming shortened V by 5 bases and J by 3 bases, and 11 bases separated the two germline ends. For the CDR3, the DNA is TGTGCCAGCAGCATAGAAGTTGGCTACGAGCAGTACGTC. As protein: CASSIEVGYEQYV.

This clonotype was seen ten or more times. The J gene is TRBJ2-7, the V gene TRBV9, with D possibly matching TRBD1 (5 bases). CDR1 is SGDLS, CDR2 YYNGEE, per germline. V lost 0 bases to trimming and J lost 9 bases, with 16 bases between them. The CDR3 spans 14 residues. The CDR3: CASSVDTGPRRQYF. CDR3 DNA sequence: TGTGCCAGCAGCGTAGACACAGGCCCACGTAGGCAGTACTTC.

This clonotype has at least ten counts. The chain links TRBV7-9 to TRBJ1-2; D remains ambiguous. In germline, CDR1 is SEHNR, CDR2 FQNEAQ (reference sequence). Between the trimmed V and J ends, which lost 5 bases and 10 bases, there was a span of 11 bases. The CDR3 has 11 residues. In DNA form, the CDR3 reads TGTGCCAGCAGCCCTTTGGGCCTCTACACCTTC. Its translation is CASSPLGLYTF.

This clonotype was observed many times. CDR3 in DNA: TGCAGCGGACGAACATGGACAGGGGGCTACGGGGAGCTGTTTTTT. Translation gives CSGRTWTGGYGELFF. The chain is built from TRBV29-1 and TRBJ2-2; 11 bases are a match to TRBD1. The CDR3 is 15 amino acids. With V trimmed by 7 bases and J by 7 bases, 11 bases remained unmatched. The germline gives CDR1 SQVTM, CDR2 ANQGSEA.

This clonotype was recorded a few times. The genes are TRBV7-6 and TRBJ2-1; 8 bases fit TRBD2. The V segment lost 3 bases and the J segment 6 bases; nucleotides outside the gene matches: 7. Germline V gene lookup returns CDR1 SGHVS and CDR2 FNYEAQ. This CDR3 comprises 15 residues. DNA of the CDR3: TGTGCCAGCAGCTTCATGGCGGGGGGAACCAATGAGCAGTTCTTC. It specifies CASSFMAGGTNEQFF.

This clonotype has a count of ten or more. The chain employs TRBV20-1 and TRBJ1-1; D ambiguous. Per germline, CDR1 DFQATT and CDR2 SNEGSKA (reference sequence). V was clipped by 5 bases and J by 3 bases, with 10 bases between them. The CDR3 sequence is 12 residues long. The CDR3 sequence: CSARDDDTEAFF. The CDR3 DNA sequence: TGCAGTGCTCGCGACGACGACACTGAAGCTTTCTTT.